This T cell receptor beta chain was identified in a study of CD8 T cells in ankylosing spondylitis. This clonotype has at least ten counts. Antigen unknown. General study results and limits: There was a TCR beta motif, made of several highly homologous variants, that appeared characteristic of ankylosing spondylitis blood.

J was trimmed by 4 bases and V by 0 bases; bases with no gene match: 5. Germline V gene lookup returns CDR1 SGHRS and CDR2 YFSETQ. The CDR3 totals 15 residues. In TCRdb, the 5' RACE reads were re-called with MiXCR into one record per CDR3 protein. The data show about 210,000 distinct CDR3 sequences, around 7.9% seen once. The source of this sequence is a male donor with ankylosing spondylitis. This chain uses TRBV5-1 with TRBJ2-5; TRBD2 agrees at 8 bases. The specimen sequenced was blood, either unsorted or a sorted T cell fraction (not recorded which). Here the CDR3 reads CASSLEGGLGETQYF. As DNA, the CDR3 is TGCGCCAGCAGCTTGGAGGGGGGACTAGGAGAGACCCAGTACTTC.